These 5 T cell receptor beta chains originate from one sample sequenced in a study of blood T cell repertoires in COVID-19. Produced via immunoSEQ multiplex PCR; TCRdb's table is partial and in-frame only. In the table there are 150,000 to 200,000 clones, approximately 87% of which are singletons. The sequenced material came from PBMCs or T cells enriched from blood (not recorded which). All receptors come from a woman in her 50s who had recovered from COVID-19.

The rearrangement uses TRBV3-1 (or the pseudogene TRBV3-2) and TRBJ2-5, with 10 bases that match TRBD1. V shed 1 base, J shed 7 bases, and the junction held 0 bases outside the gene matches. The CDR3 contains 13 residues. CDR1 and CDR2 (germline): LGHDT, YNNKEL (reference sequence). The CDR3 nucleotides are TGTGCCAGCAGCCAAGGGGACAGGGGGACCCAGTACTTC. It codes for CASSQGDRGTQYF.

This clone was recorded only once. This chain links TRBV4-1 with TRBJ2-5; 7 bases map to TRBD2. The length of the CDR3 is 16 residues. Per the germline V gene, CDR1 is MGHRA and CDR2 is YSYEKL. J lost 0 bases, V lost 5 bases, and 9 bases had no gene match. CDR3: CASSASSGMYQETQYF. The CDR3 DNA follows: TGCGCCAGCAGCGCGTCTAGCGGAATGTACCAAGAGACCCAGTACTTC.

This sequence joins TRBV24-1 and TRBJ2-7; 10 bases are shared with TRBD1. V lost 2 bases, J lost 6 bases, and 6 bases stayed unmatched. The germline V gene has CDR1 KGHDR and CDR2 SFDVKD. The CDR3 is 15 residues long. CDR3 sequence (DNA): TGTGCCACCAGTGATTATGGGACAGGGGTTTTCGAGCAGTACTTC. It specifies CATSDYGTGVFEQYF.

This chain joins TRBV19 and TRBJ1-2; a weak D match, TRBD1 (5 bases). This CDR3 region has 15 residues. V dropped 1 base and J dropped 7 bases, with 16 bases sitting between them. Per the germline V gene, CDR1 is LNHDA and CDR2 is SQIVND (reference sequence). The CDR3 sequence: CASSIVGGTAFGYTF. The CDR3 bases are TGTGCCAGTAGTATAGTGGGGGGTACAGCGTTTGGCTACACCTTC.

The gene calls are TRBV2 and TRBJ2-5; D gene uncertain. Germline CDR1 reads SNHLY; CDR2 reads FYNNEI. V lost 6 bases and J lost 2, with 10 bases in between. The CDR3 runs 13 residues. CDR3 sequence: CASSVNRQETQYF. In DNA, the CDR3 is TGTGCCAGCAGCGTGAACAGACAAGAGACCCAGTACTTC. The full variable domain, with the rest looked up from reference TRBV2 and TRBJ2-5, is EPEVTQTPSHQVTQMGQEVILRCVPISNHLYFYWYRQILGQKVEFLVSFYNNEISEKSEIFDDQFSVERPDGSNFTLKIRSTKLEDSAMYFCASSVNRQETQYFGPGTRLLVL.